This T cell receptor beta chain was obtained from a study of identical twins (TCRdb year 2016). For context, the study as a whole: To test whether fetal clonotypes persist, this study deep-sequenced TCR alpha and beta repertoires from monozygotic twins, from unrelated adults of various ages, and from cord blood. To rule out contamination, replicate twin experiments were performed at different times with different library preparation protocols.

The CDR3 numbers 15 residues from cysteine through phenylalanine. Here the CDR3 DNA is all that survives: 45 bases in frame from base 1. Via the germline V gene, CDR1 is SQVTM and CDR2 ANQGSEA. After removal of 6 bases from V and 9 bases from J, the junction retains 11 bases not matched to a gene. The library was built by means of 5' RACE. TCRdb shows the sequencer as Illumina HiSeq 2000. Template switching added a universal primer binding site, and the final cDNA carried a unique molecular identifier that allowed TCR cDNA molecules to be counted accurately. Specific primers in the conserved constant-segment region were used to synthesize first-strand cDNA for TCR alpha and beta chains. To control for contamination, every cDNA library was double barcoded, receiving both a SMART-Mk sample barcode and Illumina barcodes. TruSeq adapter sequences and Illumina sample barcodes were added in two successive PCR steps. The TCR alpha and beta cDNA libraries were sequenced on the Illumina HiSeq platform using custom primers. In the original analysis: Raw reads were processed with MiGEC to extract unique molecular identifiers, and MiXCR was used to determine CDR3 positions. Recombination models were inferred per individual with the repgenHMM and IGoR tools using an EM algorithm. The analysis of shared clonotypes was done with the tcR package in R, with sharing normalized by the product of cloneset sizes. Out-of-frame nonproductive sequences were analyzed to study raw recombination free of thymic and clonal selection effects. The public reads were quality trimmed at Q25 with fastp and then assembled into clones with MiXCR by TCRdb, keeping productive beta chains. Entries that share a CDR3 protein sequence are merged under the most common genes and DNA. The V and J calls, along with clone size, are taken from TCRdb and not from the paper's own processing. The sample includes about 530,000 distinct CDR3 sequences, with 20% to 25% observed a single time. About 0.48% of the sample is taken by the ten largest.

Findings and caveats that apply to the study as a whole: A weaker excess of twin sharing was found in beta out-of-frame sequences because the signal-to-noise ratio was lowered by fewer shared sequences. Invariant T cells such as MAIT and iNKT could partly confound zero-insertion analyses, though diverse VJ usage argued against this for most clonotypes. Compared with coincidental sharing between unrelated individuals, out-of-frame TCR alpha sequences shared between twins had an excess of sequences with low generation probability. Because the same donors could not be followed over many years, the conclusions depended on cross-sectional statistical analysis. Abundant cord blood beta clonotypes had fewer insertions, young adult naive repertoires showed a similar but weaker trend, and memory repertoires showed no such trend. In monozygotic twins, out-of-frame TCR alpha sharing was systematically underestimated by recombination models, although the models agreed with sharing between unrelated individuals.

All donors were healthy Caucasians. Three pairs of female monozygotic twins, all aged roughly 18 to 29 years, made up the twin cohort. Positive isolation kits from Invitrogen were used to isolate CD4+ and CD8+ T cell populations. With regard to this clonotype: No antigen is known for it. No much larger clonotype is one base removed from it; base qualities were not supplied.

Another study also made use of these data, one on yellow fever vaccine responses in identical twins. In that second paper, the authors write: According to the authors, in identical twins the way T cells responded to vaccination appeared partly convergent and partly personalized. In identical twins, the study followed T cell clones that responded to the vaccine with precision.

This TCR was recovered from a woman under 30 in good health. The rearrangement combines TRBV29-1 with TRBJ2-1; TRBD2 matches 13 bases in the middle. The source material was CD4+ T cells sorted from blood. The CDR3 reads CSVKTGTSGMSEQFF. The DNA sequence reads TGCAGCGTCAAGACCGGGACTAGCGGGATGTCTGAGCAGTTCTTC.